This section outlines one T cell receptor (beta chain) sequence together with its context. Its specificity is unknown. Compared with germline, one end of the junction differs, possibly owing to a read error. The CDR3 covers 15 residues. Per germline, CDR1 SGHRS and CDR2 YFSETQ. Primed by a sample-barcoded 5' primer and a J-beta primer mix, a second PCR proceeded for 7 to 11 cycles. TCRdb called the 5' RACE reads again in MiXCR, with one record for every CDR3 protein. The data hold under 800,000 distinct CDR3 sequences, with roughly 41% observed a single time. The data were obtained in a study of blood T cells in healthy people across ages. Overall study results and limits: It was held that diversity estimates obtained from one million T cells represented underestimates.

This chain uses TRBV5-1 with TRBJ2-1; 8 nucleotides agree with TRBD2. The TCR originated in a woman aged 55-70 years in good health. Input material: blood. The CDR3 sequence is CASSLARGAYDEQFF. CDR3 sequence (DNA): TGCGCCAGCAGCTTGGCGCGGGGGGCCTACGATGAGCAGTTCTTC.